These 5 T cell receptor beta chains share one sample of origin, sequenced in a study of T cell responses to AZD1222 COVID-19 vaccine. Method: immunoSEQ multiplex PCR; TCRdb's copy keeps in-frame clones and lacks some. The repertoire consists of fewer than 30,000 clones, with roughly 78% occurring once and the leading ten covering 5.8%. The sequences come from peripheral blood, collected on day 0 of AZD1222 vaccination. Source of these receptors: an adult in good health.

The rearrangement links TRBV3-1 (or the pseudogene TRBV3-2) to TRBJ2-1, with 16 bases that match TRBD2. After removal of 6 bases from V and 7 bases from J, the junction contained 9 bases not matched to a gene. The germline V gene has CDR1 LGHDT and CDR2 YNNKEL (reference sequence). The CDR3 spans 17 residues. The chain's CDR3 is CASRSGLAGGPGNEQFF. The CDR3 coding sequence is TGTGCCAGCAGATCGGGACTAGCGGGAGGGCCGGGAAATGAGCAGTTCTTC.

This sequence joins TRBV7-9 and TRBJ2-5, with TRBD1 matching 10 bases. This CDR3 has 15 amino acids. Trimming took 5 bases from V and 2 from J; bases not matched to a gene: 5. Germline V CDR1 and CDR2: SEHNR, FQNEAQ (reference sequence). Here the CDR3 reads CASSAGQGLQETQYF. In nucleotides, the CDR3 is TGTGCCAGCAGCGCGGGACAGGGGCTTCAAGAGACCCAGTACTTC. Supplemented by reference TRBV7-9 and TRBJ2-5, the full variable domain reads DTGVSQNPRHKITKRGQNVTFRCDPISEHNRLYWYRQTLGQGPEFLTYFQNEAQLEKSRLLSDRFSAERPKGSFSTLEIQRTEQGDSAMYLCASSAGQGLQETQYFGPGTRLLVL.

The rearrangement joins TRBV7-3 to TRBJ2-2; no reliable D call. V lost 0 bases and J lost 4, with 3 bases in between. This CDR3 comprises 13 residues. The germline V gene has CDR1 SGHTA and CDR2 FQGTGA. The CDR3 DNA follows: TGTGCCAGCAGCTTAACCGCCACCGGGGAGCTGTTTTTT. The encoded protein is CASSLTATGELFF.

This clone occurred a few times. The chain couples TRBV6-2 or TRBV6-3 to TRBJ2-7, with TRBD2 as a possible D gene (6 bases). CDR3 length: 15 amino acids. The germline gives CDR1 MNHEY, CDR2 SVGEGT. V was trimmed by 0 bases and J by 7 bases, leaving 16 bases between them. The CDR3 spells CASSYSTGLRGEQYV. CDR3 sequence (DNA): TGTGCCAGCAGTTACTCGACGGGGCTCCGGGGGGAGCAGTACGTC.

Note on this clone: The CDR3 does not end in the conserved phenylalanine or tryptophan, so this is likely a read error. No DNA is shown, since the ends of the CDR3 on it are uncertain; the CDR3 is the one TCRdb lists. The chain links TRBV7-9 to TRBJ2-7; the table calls TRBD1, which could not be checked here. The CDR3 extends over 11 residues, inclusive of both ends. CDR1 is SEHNR and CDR2 is FQNEAQ in the germline V gene (reference sequence). The CDR3 is CASSSNRDRYI.